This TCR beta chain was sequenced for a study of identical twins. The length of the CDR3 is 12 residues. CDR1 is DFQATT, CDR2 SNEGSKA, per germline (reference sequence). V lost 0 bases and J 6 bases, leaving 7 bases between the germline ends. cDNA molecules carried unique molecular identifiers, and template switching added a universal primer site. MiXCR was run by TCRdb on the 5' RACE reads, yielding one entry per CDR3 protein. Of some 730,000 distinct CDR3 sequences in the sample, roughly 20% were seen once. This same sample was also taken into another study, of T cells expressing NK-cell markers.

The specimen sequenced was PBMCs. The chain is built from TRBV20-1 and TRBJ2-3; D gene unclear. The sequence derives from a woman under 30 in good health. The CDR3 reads CSARDGLDTQYF. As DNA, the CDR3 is TGCAGTGCTAGAGATGGATTGGATACGCAGTATTTT.